The entry below gives a single TCR beta chain sequence along with its context. CD4+ cell separation produced CD45RA+ naive and CD45RA-negative memory subsets. With 7 bases removed from V and 10 bases from J, the gap between germline ends came to 16 bases. This CDR3 has 12 amino acids. Germline CDR1 MNHEY, CDR2 SVGAGI. The table came from immunoSEQ multiplex PCR; TCRdb's copy has only in-frame clones and leaves some out. Of some 1.5 million clones listed, roughly 96% are singletons. The sample belongs to a study of shared clonotypes between healthy human individuals. The chain has TRBV6-5 and TRBJ1-1; possible D gene TRBD1, 5 bases. Sample: naive CD4+ T cells sorted from blood. The subset here: CD45RA+ positively selected. This receptor was identified in a young man in good health. CDR3 sequence reads: CASTVAGLGAFF. The DNA for the CDR3 is TGTGCCAGCACCGTAGCAGGGTTGGGAGCTTTCTTT.